The 12 T cell receptor beta chains reported below all come from one sample, sequenced in a study of T cell clusters in autoimmune cytopenias. Multiplex touch-down PCR amplified TRB using TRB-A and TRB-B pools in one tube. After re-calling the multiplex PCR reads, TCRdb lists one entry per CDR3 protein, DNA absent. The record lists around 5,400 distinct CDR3 sequences, of which the ten most abundant hold about 7.6%. Each sample's input was roughly 230 ng genomic DNA, roughly 40,000 genome equivalents. In addition, the sample was reused for a study of T cell repertoires in aging, cancer and after chemotherapy.

The sample taken for sequencing was peripheral blood. These receptors were obtained from a human donor in good health.

Its frequency marks this clonotype as medium-sized. The chain is built from TRBV7-9 and TRBJ2-5. This CDR3 comprises 14 residues. Germline loops: CDR1 SEHNR, CDR2 FQNEAQ (reference sequence). The CDR3 sequence: CASSREESQETQYF.

This clonotype is labeled medium-sized based on frequency. This chain connects TRBV7-6 to TRBJ1-4; the D call of TRBD1 rests on TCRdb alone, since no DNA is present to check it. Germline values: CDR1 SGHVS, CDR2 FNYEAQ. The CDR3 runs to 16 residues. This CDR3 is CASSPRKTGVIGELFF.

This chain links TRBV21-1 with TRBJ1-2; TCRdb proposes TRBD1, but this gene call is untestable without DNA. TRBV21-1 is flagged as a pseudogene. The CDR3 runs to 16 residues. The CDR3 region is CASSNSYGTVSYGYTF.

The chain links TRBV4-2 to TRBJ1-6; the TRBD1 assignment by TCRdb is unverifiable without DNA. Germline CDR1 LGHNA, CDR2 YNFKEQ. CDR3 size: 16 residues. CDR3 region: CASSQQTGLNNSPLHF.

The chain is built from TRBV18 and TRBJ2-7; TCRdb's D call, TRBD2, is unchecked because there is no DNA. CDR3 length: 16 residues. Germline CDR1 KGHSH, CDR2 LQKENI. CDR3 amino acids: CASSPPSRAPSYEQYF.

The rearrangement uses TRBV6-2 or TRBV6-3 and TRBJ2-1; the D gene TCRdb calls, TRBD1, cannot be checked with no DNA. Germline V gives CDR1 MNHEY, CDR2 SVGEGT. CDR3 length: 16 residues. This CDR3 is CASSRETPRVRNEQFF.

Judged by frequency, this clonotype is medium-sized. The rearrangement uses TRBV6-5 and TRBJ2-7; the TCRdb call, TRBD1, lacks DNA for checking. This CDR3 spans 15 amino acids. Per germline, CDR1 MNHEY and CDR2 SVGAGI. The CDR3 sequence is CASSPGGQGLYEQYF.

According to its frequency, this clonotype is medium-sized (0.01 to 0.1%). This rearrangement joins TRBV12-3 or TRBV12-4 to TRBJ2-1; the D call from TCRdb, TRBD2, cannot be confirmed without DNA. This CDR3 spans 21 amino acids. CDR3 amino acids: CASSPNPTLKDAGVLYNEQFF.

The chain employs TRBV7-9 and TRBJ1-6. The CDR3 extends over 12 amino acids. CDR1 and CDR2 from the germline V gene are SEHNR and FQNEAQ (reference sequence). This CDR3 is CATQTRGSPLHF.

This chain connects TRBV14 to TRBJ2-7; TCRdb calls TRBD2, which cannot be checked without DNA. Germline V gene lookup returns CDR1 SGHDN and CDR2 FVKESK. CDR3 size: 12 residues. Here the CDR3 reads CASSREAGEQYF.

This clonotype is labeled medium-sized based on frequency. This chain uses TRBV19 with TRBJ1-3; the D gene TCRdb calls, TRBD1, cannot be checked with no DNA. The CDR3 runs to 15 residues. CDR1 LNHDA and CDR2 SQIVND come from the germline V gene (reference sequence). The CDR3: CASRTGGFSGNTIYF.

The chain employs TRBV6-1 and TRBJ2-3; TCRdb designates TRBD1, a call that cannot be tested without DNA. Looked up from germline, CDR1 is MNHNS and CDR2 is SASEGT. This CDR3 comprises 16 residues. CDR3 protein: CASTIGGGHGTDTQYF.